These 7 T cell receptor beta chains came from one sample sequenced in a study of blood T cell repertoires in COVID-19. Assay used: immunoSEQ multiplex PCR; TCRdb lists only in-frame clones, some missing. The data hold 300,000 to 350,000 clones, with approximately 90% observed a single time. Sequenced sample: peripheral blood. All receptors come from a young woman who had recovered from COVID-19.

The chain joins TRBV3-1 (or the pseudogene TRBV3-2) to TRBJ2-3; 9 bases align to TRBD2. Trimming removed 6 bases from V and 0 bases from J; junction bases left unmatched: 4. In germline, CDR1 is LGHDT, CDR2 YNNKEL (reference sequence). The CDR3 contains 15 residues. CDR3 in DNA: TGTGCCAGCAGGCCTAGCGGGGTTAGCACAGATACGCAGTATTTT. Residues: CASRPSGVSTDTQYF.

The chain carries TRBV11-3 and TRBJ1-1; D unresolved. This CDR3 has 14 residues. With 2 bases removed from V and 4 bases from J, the gap between germline ends came to 11 bases. Germline assignment: CDR1 SGHNT and CDR2 YENEEA. Written as DNA, the CDR3 is TGTGCCAGCAGCTTATCCGGGAGAGGCACTGAAGCTTTCTTT. Its translation is CASSLSGRGTEAFF.

This clone is a singleton in its sample. This sample includes further DNA sequences coding for the same CDR3. This chain links TRBV7-2 with TRBJ2-1; D may be TRBD1 (6 bases). Germline V lookup: CDR1 SGHTA, CDR2 FQGNSA. The V end was cut by 1 base, the J end by 3 bases, with 13 bases between. The CDR3 sequence is 16 residues long. The CDR3 region has the DNA TGTGCCAGCAGCTTAGTGTCAGGGGCGAACTACAATGAGCAGTTCTTC. It is translated as CASSLVSGANYNEQFF.

The chain has TRBV4-3 and TRBJ1-3, with D possibly being TRBD1 (5 bases). With 4 bases removed from V and 0 bases from J, the gap between germline ends came to 16 bases. The CDR3 consists of 17 residues. Germline CDR1 is LGHNA and CDR2 is YSLEER. CDR3 nucleotides: TGCGCCAGCAGCCCAGCCGGGGGGAGAGACTCTGGAAACACCATATATTTT. Translation: CASSPAGGRDSGNTIYF.

V gene TRBV10-3 combines with J gene TRBJ1-1, with 9 bases identical to TRBD1. The CDR3 has 16 residues. Germline CDR1 reads ENHRY; CDR2 reads SYGVKD. The V segment lost 5 bases and the J segment 7 bases; nucleotides outside the gene matches: 14. The CDR3 DNA reads TGTGCCATCAGTACTAGGACAGGGGTGAAGAATGTTGAAGCTTTCTTT. Residues: CAISTRTGVKNVEAFF.

The CDR3 DNA is TGTGCCAGCAGTGACCAGGGGAGCACTGAAGCTTTCTTT. This encodes CASSDQGSTEAFF. The chain recombines TRBV2 with TRBJ1-1, with D perhaps matching TRBD1 (6 bases). Trimming pared 3 bases from V and 4 bases from J, leaving 9 bases between. The CDR3 sequence is 13 residues long. CDR1 SNHLY and CDR2 FYNNEI come from the germline V gene.

The chain is built from TRBV29-1 and TRBJ1-1; D not certain. The germline V and J ends were trimmed by 7 bases and 3 bases, with 9 bases remaining between them. The germline gives CDR1 SQVTM, CDR2 ANQGSEA. CDR3 length: 11 residues. The DNA of the CDR3 is TGCAGCGCCTGGGCCGACACTGAAGCTTTCTTT. Translation gives CSAWADTEAFF. The variable domain in full, completed from reference TRBV29-1 and TRBJ1-1, reads SAVISQKPSRDICQRGTSLTIQCQVDSQVTMMFWYRQQPGQSLTLIATANQGSEATYESGFVIDKFPISRPNLTFSTLTVSNMSPEDSSIYLCSAWADTEAFFGQGTRLTVV.